Detailed here is one T cell receptor (beta chain). The data were obtained in a study of blood T cell repertoires in COVID-19. Study-wide context: The United States, Italy and Spain were the sources of the acute and convalescent COVID-19 samples. Sources were T cells, B-cell-depleted T cells, or PBMCs; the material itself was cDNA or gDNA.

Original methodology: Amplification of reference gene primers was used by the study to estimate nucleated cell counts. Sequencing used immunoSEQ multiplex PCR; TCRdb keeps in-frame clones, though not all of them. The DNA gave D and trimming, while V, J and clone size come from that table. The sample has about 42,000 clones; approximately 90% are singletons. This CDR3 contains 14 residues. Germline CDR1 and CDR2: MNHEY and SMNVEV (reference sequence). V gave up 5 bases and J gave up 6 bases; unmatched junction bases: 7. This chain connects TRBV27 to TRBJ1-3; 7 bases fit TRBD1. The origin of this receptor is a man aged 50 or older with active COVID-19. Sequences were obtained from peripheral blood. The CDR3 protein is CASSPGDSINTIYF. The CDR3 nucleotides are TGTGCCAGCAGTCCGGGGGACAGTATAAACACCATATATTTT.